Listed below are T cell receptor beta chains from one sample, sequenced in a study of breast tumors, draining lymph nodes, adjacent tissues. One entry per CDR3 protein, called by TCRdb with MiXCR from the multiplex PCR reads. The table includes some 170,000 distinct CDR3 sequences, 30% to 40% detected once. The sequenced material came from axillary lymph node tissue. The receptor set was obtained from a female donor with breast cancer. Some clones in this sample may be carry-over from other donors' samples. CDR3s include the opening cysteine and the closing phenylalanine or tryptophan. A D gene is named only where the DNA matches it firmly. Clone size is stated in some rows and not others, as once, few, many or a class when expanded.

J	D	V	size	CDR3	DNA
TRBJ1-1	.	TRBV7-3	few	CASSLEGTKNTEAFF	TGTGCCAGCAGCTTAGAAGGGACAAAAAACACTGAAGCTTTCTTT
TRBJ2-3	.	TRBV7-2	.	CASSFYICSARTGTGVGTDTQYF	.
TRBJ2-2	.	TRBV7-2	.	CASRTRQGRTGGLFF	TGCGCCAGCAGAACCAGACAGGGAAGAACCGGGGGGCTGTTTTTT
TRBJ1-2	TRBD1	TRBV7-9	many	CASSLGQKVDGYTF	TGTGCCAGCAGCTTGGGACAGAAAGTAGATGGCTACACCTTC
TRBJ2-7	.	TRBV18	many	CASSSGGLPYEQYF	TGTGCCAGCTCCAGTGGGGGATTACCCTACGAGCAGTACTTC
TRBJ2-7	TRBD1	TRBV27	.	CASSPLGTGGLREQYF	TGTGCCAGCAGTCCGCTCGGGACAGGGGGCCTTCGCGAGCAGTACTTC
TRBJ2-1	.	TRBV27	many	CASSSVPSSYNEQFF	TGTGCCAGCAGTTCTGTCCCGAGCTCCTACAATGAGCAGTTCTTC
TRBJ2-5	.	TRBV6-6	many	CASRSPSQETQYF	TGTGCCAGCCGTTCACCCTCTCAAGAGACCCAGTACTTC
TRBJ2-7	TRBD2	TRBV4-1	.	CASSLRGGTSLYEQYF	TGTGCCAGCAGCTTACGAGGCGGGACTAGTCTCTACGAGCAGTACTTC
TRBJ2-7	TRBD1	TRBV7-2	many	CASSYPGQGTHEQYF	TGTGCCAGCAGCTACCCGGGACAGGGGACCCACGAGCAGTACTTC
TRBJ2-3	.	TRBV5-1	few	CASSSGFGTDTQYF	TGCGCCAGCAGCTCAGGGTTTGGCACAGATACGCAGTATTTT